These 20 T cell receptor beta chains were all obtained from the same sample, sequenced in a study of cytomegalovirus exposure and HLA in healthy donors. It was with 60 Vbeta and 13 Jbeta primers that the PCR ran. Assay used: immunoSEQ multiplex PCR; TCRdb lists only in-frame clones, some missing. The sample carries some 250,000 clones, roughly 82% recorded once. Source material: PBMCs. These receptors all come from a woman aged 40 to 50 in good health and CMV-seropositive.

V and J are TRBV4-2 and TRBJ1-1, with 8 bases fitting TRBD1. The germline V gene encodes CDR1 LGHNA and CDR2 YNFKEQ. The CDR3 is 14 residues long. Losses at the gene ends were 1 base for V and 3 bases for J; bases not matched to a gene: 1. In nucleotides, the CDR3 is TGTGCCAGCAGCCAAGTGACAGGGGACACTGAAGCTTTCTTT. It codes for CASSQVTGDTEAFF.

The gene calls are TRBV11-2 and TRBJ1-1; D not certain. Trimming removed 0 bases at V and 5 bases at J, with 4 bases between. The germline CDR1 and CDR2 sequences are SGHAT and FQNNGV. The CDR3 spans 12 residues. For the CDR3, the DNA is TGTGCCAGCAGCTTAGACAGAACTGAAGCTTTCTTT. It yields the protein CASSLDRTEAFF.

V and J are TRBV5-6 and TRBJ1-2; TRBD1 might be the D (6 bases). Germline CDR1 and CDR2: SGHDT and YYEEEE. The germline V and J ends were trimmed by 5 bases and 2 bases, with 13 bases remaining between them. This CDR3 has 14 residues. The CDR3 DNA is TGTGCCAGCAGTCCCGGGCAGGGGAACTATGGCTACACCTTC. Translated, it gives CASSPGQGNYGYTF.

Note on this clone: The sample contains more than one DNA sequence encoding this CDR3. The rearrangement joins TRBV5-4 to TRBJ2-7, with 7 bases identical to TRBD1. CDR1 and CDR2 from the germline V gene are SGHNT and YYREEE (reference sequence). V trimming: 3 bases; J trimming: 0 bases; junction bases outside the gene matches: 6. This CDR3 is built from 15 residues. CDR3 nucleotide sequence: TGTGCCAGCAGCTATAGGCAGGGGGACTCCTACGAGCAGTACTTC. Translating it yields CASSYRQGDSYEQYF.

This chain connects TRBV7-9 to TRBJ1-5, with 10 nucleotides matching TRBD1. The CDR3 consists of 15 residues. Germline CDR1 SEHNR, CDR2 FQNEAQ (reference sequence). V lost 5 bases, J lost 4 bases, and 5 bases stayed unmatched. The CDR3 loop reads CASSPGTGENQPQHF. Written as DNA, the CDR3 is TGTGCCAGCAGCCCCGGGACAGGGGAAAATCAGCCCCAGCATTTT.

This chain connects TRBV7-2 to TRBJ1-6, with D perhaps TRBD1 (6 bases). V was shortened by 5 bases and J by 2 bases, with 16 bases between the two germline ends. The length of the CDR3 is 17 residues. Germline CDR1 is SGHTA and CDR2 is FQGNSA. The CDR3 DNA reads TGTGCCAGCAGCCTTGCGAGGGGGAGTCCCTATAATTCACCCCTCCACTTT. Protein product: CASSLARGSPYNSPLHF.

The CDR3 reads CASSIGTILEGAAYEQYF. In nucleotides, the CDR3 is TGTGCCAGTAGTATAGGCACCATTCTGGAGGGGGCTGCCTACGAGCAGTACTTC. The chain combines TRBV19 with TRBJ2-7, with D possibly being TRBD1 (7 bases). The CDR3 extends over 18 amino acids. V dropped 1 base and J dropped 2 bases, with 21 bases sitting between them. The germline gives CDR1 LNHDA, CDR2 SQIVND (reference sequence).

The rearrangement uses TRBV5-6 and TRBJ2-1; 16 positions agree with TRBD2. V lost 4 bases and J lost 5; bases outside the gene matches: 12. This CDR3 is 19 amino acids long. Germline-derived CDR1 and CDR2 are SGHDT and YYEEEE. CDR3 nucleotides: TGTGCCAGCAGCCCAGGGACTAGCGGGAGGGCCAGGGAGGACAATGAGCAGTTCTTC. It translates to CASSPGTSGRAREDNEQFF.

The rearrangement links TRBV5-1 to TRBJ1-1; D is uncertain. V shed 2 bases and J shed 1 base, with 12 bases lying between them. Germline V lookup: CDR1 SGHRS, CDR2 YFSETQ. This CDR3 comprises 15 residues. The chain's CDR3 is CASSLGEIGNTEAFF. The CDR3 DNA reads as TGCGCCAGCAGCTTAGGAGAAATAGGGAACACTGAAGCTTTCTTT.

J is TRBJ2-7 and V is TRBV6-5; 7 bases align to TRBD1. The junction had 7 bases not matched to a gene; V was cut back by 4 bases and J by 1 base. The CDR3 extends over 15 amino acids. Germline CDR1 is MNHEY and CDR2 is SVGAGI. The CDR3 loop reads CASSSYRGQSYEQYF. CDR3 nucleotides: TGTGCCAGCAGTTCCTACAGGGGACAATCCTACGAGCAGTACTTC.

The chain has TRBV11-3 and TRBJ2-7, with TRBD2 matching over 8 bases. The CDR3 extends over 14 amino acids. V lost 7 bases and J lost 6; bases outside the gene matches: 11. CDR1 and CDR2 from the germline V gene are SGHNT and YENEEA. The CDR3 protein is CASTSGGSQGEQYF. The CDR3, as DNA: TGTGCCAGCACAAGCGGGGGCTCACAGGGCGAGCAGTACTTC.

This clone was detected only a few times. This chain links TRBV30 with TRBJ2-2, with TRBD2 matching 7 bases. The CDR3 extends over 16 amino acids. Germline V lookup: CDR1 GTSNPN, CDR2 SVGIG (reference sequence). The junction had 14 bases not matched to a gene; V was cut back by 4 bases and J by 6 bases. CDR3 residues: CAWTQGWGGDAGELFF. The DNA of the CDR3 is TGTGCCTGGACCCAGGGCTGGGGAGGGGACGCCGGGGAGCTGTTTTTT.

This clone appeared once. The chain joins TRBV7-3 to TRBJ2-7, with 8 positions matching TRBD1. The CDR3 runs 14 residues. The junction had 6 bases not matched to a gene; V was cut back by 4 bases and J by 4 bases. The germline V gene has CDR1 SGHTA and CDR2 FQGTGA. The CDR3 DNA is TGTGCCAGCAGCTCCGACAGGGGTGGGTACGAGCAGTACTTC. Encoded protein: CASSSDRGGYEQYF.

The CDR3 here is CASSTSGRARTGELFF. The CDR3 DNA is TGTGCCAGTAGTACCAGCGGGAGGGCCAGGACCGGGGAGCTGTTTTTT. The chain employs TRBV19 and TRBJ2-2; 10 bases fit TRBD2. The germline V gene has CDR1 LNHDA and CDR2 SQIVND (reference sequence). V lost 4 bases and J lost 5; bases outside the gene matches: 7. The length of the CDR3 is 16 residues.

The chain employs TRBV6-1 and TRBJ2-1; D possibly corresponds to TRBD2 (6 bases). The V end was cut by 2 bases, the J end by 9 bases, with 20 bases between. CDR3 length: 16 residues. The germline CDR1 and CDR2 sequences are MNHNS and SASEGT. CDR3 DNA sequence: TGTGCCAGCAGTGAAATGTTCGGAGGCGGGGACGGTGAGCAGTTCTTC. Its protein product is CASSEMFGGGDGEQFF.

This chain connects TRBV2 to TRBJ2-7; perhaps TRBD1 as D (5 bases). V was clipped by 5 bases and J by 2 bases, with 13 bases between them. Per the germline V gene, CDR1 is SNHLY and CDR2 is FYNNEI. CDR3 size: 14 residues. CDR3 residues: CASSFTTGTYEQYF. CDR3 nucleotide sequence: TGTGCCAGCAGTTTCACTACAGGCACCTACGAGCAGTACTTC.

V usage is TRBV19 and J usage is TRBJ1-1; TRBD1 might be the D (5 bases). The V gene lost 4 bases and the J gene lost 3 bases, with 12 bases spanning the gap. Germline CDR1 is LNHDA and CDR2 is SQIVND (reference sequence). The CDR3 contains 14 residues. The CDR3 coding sequence is TGTGCCAGTAGTAGGAGGGACGGGTACACTGAAGCTTTCTTT. Its translation: CASSRRDGYTEAFF. The full variable domain, in which reference TRBV19 and TRBJ1-1 provide the parts outside the CDR3, is DGGITQSPKYLFRKEGQNVTLSCEQNLNHDAMYWYRQDPGQGLRLIYYSQIVNDFQKGDIAEGYSVSREKKESFPLTVTSAQKNPTAFYLCASSRRDGYTEAFFGQGTRLTVV.

The gene calls are TRBV7-3 and TRBJ2-3, with 10 positions matching TRBD1. CDR3 size: 17 residues. Germline trimming cut 4 bases from V and 3 bases from J; bases unmatched to any gene: 10. Looked up from germline, CDR1 is SGHTA and CDR2 is FQGTGA. DNA for the CDR3: TGTGCCAGCAGCTCCCAAGGGACAGGGGTGAAGACAGATACGCAGTATTTT. The encoded protein is CASSSQGTGVKTDTQYF.

This chain uses TRBV30 with TRBJ1-2; D is possibly TRBD1 (5 bases). The CDR3 loop spans 11 amino acids. Germline V lookup: CDR1 GTSNPN, CDR2 SVGIG (reference sequence). V lost 4 bases, J lost 8 bases, and 11 bases lay in between. CDR3 DNA: TGTGCCTGGAATCGTAGGGGAGGCTACACCTTC. Translation: CAWNRRGGYTF.

This chain uses TRBV6-5 with TRBJ2-7; maybe TRBD2 (5 bases). This CDR3 region has 14 residues. Trimming removed 2 bases at V and 2 bases at J, with 10 bases between. From germline, CDR1 is MNHEY and CDR2 SVGAGI. CDR3 region: CASSYDSGTYEQYF. In DNA form, the CDR3 reads TGTGCCAGCAGTTACGATTCGGGGACCTACGAGCAGTACTTC.